A single sample is the source of the 17 T cell receptor beta chains below, sequenced in a study of blood T cell repertoires in COVID-19. The protocol was immunoSEQ multiplex PCR, while the TCRdb copy is restricted to in-frame clones and leaves out a portion. The data show 200,000 to 250,000 clones, about 82% seen once. Specimen: PBMCs or T cells enriched from blood (not recorded which). The receptors were sampled from a woman between 45 and 60 years old with acute COVID-19.

V is TRBV4-1 and J is TRBJ1-5; unclear D gene. Trimming left V 6 bases short and J 11 bases short, with 20 bases between. The CDR3 has 14 residues. Germline V CDR1 and CDR2: MGHRA, YSYEKL. CDR3 in DNA: TGCGCCAGCAGTTTCGCGACTGGTTCAGAGGCCCAGCATTTT. Amino acids: CASSFATGSEAQHF.

This chain links TRBV5-1 with TRBJ2-5, with D unclear. In germline, CDR1 is SGHRS, CDR2 YFSETQ. Trimming removed 4 bases at V and 2 bases at J, with 3 bases between. The length of the CDR3 is 11 residues. The CDR3 sequence is CASSVQETQYF. In DNA, the CDR3 is TGCGCCAGCAGCGTACAAGAGACCCAGTACTTC. The full variable domain, rest sourced from reference TRBV5-1 and TRBJ2-5, is KAGVTQTPRYLIKTRGQQVTLSCSPISGHRSVSWYQQTPGQGLQFLFEYFSETQRNKGNFPGRFSGRQFSNSRSEMNVSTLELGDSALYLCASSVQETQYFGPGTRLLVL.

Worth noting for this clone: The sample contains more than one DNA sequence encoding this CDR3. J is TRBJ1-2 and V is TRBV5-1, with D tentatively TRBD1 (5 bases). The V end lost 4 bases, the J end lost 2 bases, and 9 bases lay between the germline ends. The CDR3 loop spans 13 amino acids. The germline CDR1 and CDR2 sequences are SGHRS and YFSETQ. This CDR3 reads CASSPDTNYGYTF. In nucleotides, the CDR3 is TGCGCCAGCAGCCCGGACACGAACTATGGCTACACCTTC.

Concerning this clone itself: The junction shows a germline mismatch at one end, possibly a read error. The rearrangement links TRBV27 to TRBJ2-4; D may be TRBD2 (5 bases). The CDR3 runs to 15 residues. Germline loops: CDR1 MNHEY, CDR2 SMNVEV (reference sequence). Written as DNA, the CDR3 is TGTGCCAGCGGTTTACGAGGGATGGCCAAAAACATTCAGTACTTC. It specifies CASGLRGMAKNIQYF.

The chain couples TRBV11-2 to TRBJ1-5, with 7 bases aligning to TRBD1. The length of the CDR3 is 15 residues. The germline V gene encodes CDR1 SGHAT and CDR2 FQNNGV. J lost 6 bases, V lost 5 bases, and 10 bases had no gene match. The CDR3, as DNA: TGTGCCAGCAGCCCCTCCGGGACAGAAGCTCAGCCCCAGCATTTT. Its protein is CASSPSGTEAQPQHF.

The V and J genes are TRBV13 and TRBJ1-2, with D perhaps TRBD1 (6 bases). V lost 5 bases, J lost 4 bases, and 14 bases lay in between. The CDR3 is 14 residues long. Looked up from germline, CDR1 is PRHDT and CDR2 is FYEKMQ (reference sequence). The CDR3 loop reads CASSTATGPYGYTF. The CDR3 region has the DNA TGTGCCAGCAGCACTGCAACAGGGCCCTATGGCTACACCTTC.

This clone was picked up one time. A read error may be the cause here, since a much bigger clone is one base away. This sequence joins TRBV9 and TRBJ2-1, with 7 positions matching TRBD2. Germline V CDR1 and CDR2: SGDLS, YYNGEE. J was trimmed by 0 bases and V by 0 bases; bases with no gene match: 3. The CDR3 is made up of 16 amino acids. CDR3 nucleotides: TGTGCCAGCAGCGTAGTCGGGGGGAGCTCCTACAATGAGCAGTTCTTC. Residues: CASSVVGGSSYNEQFF.

The V call is TRBV6-5, the J call TRBJ1-1, with 9 bases lining up with TRBD1. The trim removed 7 bases at V and 5 bases at J, leaving 8 bases unmatched. Germline values: CDR1 MNHEY, CDR2 SVGAGI. This CDR3 is 14 amino acids long. DNA of the CDR3: TGTGCCAGCACCACACAGGGGGCTCGTACTGAAGCTTTCTTT. Translation: CASTTQGARTEAFF.

The V call is TRBV13, the J call TRBJ1-4, with D hard to call. Germline loops: CDR1 PRHDT, CDR2 FYEKMQ (reference sequence). CDR3 size: 15 residues. With 2 bases removed from V and 1 base from J, the gap between germline ends came to 8 bases. CDR3 DNA: TGTGCCAGCAGCTTATCTTTCGGAACTAATGAAAAACTGTTTTTT. Amino acid sequence: CASSLSFGTNEKLFF.

This clone was recorded once. This sequence joins TRBV19 and TRBJ1-5; 9 bases are a match to TRBD1. In germline, CDR1 is LNHDA, CDR2 SQIVND (reference sequence). This CDR3 has 15 residues. The V and J ends lost 6 bases and 5 bases, in that order; junction bases with no gene match: 8. The CDR3 sequence: CASRAPGQGYQPQHF. CDR3 DNA: TGTGCCAGTAGGGCTCCGGGACAGGGTTATCAGCCCCAGCATTTT.

CDR3 sequence (DNA): TGTGCCAGTAGTCCGGGACTAGCTACAGATACGCAGTATTTT. This sequence encodes CASSPGLATDTQYF. The V call is TRBV19, the J call TRBJ2-3, with 9 bases matching TRBD2. The junction had 3 bases not matched to a gene; V was cut back by 5 bases and J by 3 bases. CDR3 length: 14 residues. Germline V gene lookup returns CDR1 LNHDA and CDR2 SQIVND (reference sequence).

The J gene is TRBJ1-4, the V gene TRBV4-3; 7 bases match TRBD1. Germline V CDR1 and CDR2: LGHNA, YSLEER. Trimming removed 0 bases from V and 3 bases from J; junction bases left unmatched: 4. The length of the CDR3 is 16 residues. The CDR3, as DNA: TGCGCCAGCAGCCAAGAAACGGGACAGTCTAATGAAAAACTGTTTTTT. The encoded protein is CASSQETGQSNEKLFF.

The chain employs TRBV18 and TRBJ1-2; D gene unclear. Germline values: CDR1 KGHSH, CDR2 LQKENI. V shed 6 bases and J shed 4 bases, with 12 bases lying between them. This CDR3 contains 13 residues. CDR3 coding DNA: TGTGCCAGCTCGACCGGGGATAGCTATGGCTACACCTTC. This sequence encodes CASSTGDSYGYTF.

The chain employs TRBV6-4 and TRBJ2-1, with TRBD2 as a possible D gene (7 bases). CDR1 MRHNA and CDR2 SNTAGT come from the germline V gene. CDR3 length: 14 residues. Trimming removed 6 bases at V and 4 bases at J, with 13 bases between. CDR3 protein: CASSLGGPYNEQFF. The CDR3 DNA reads as TGTGCCAGCAGCCTCGGGGGGCCGTACAATGAGCAGTTCTTC.

This chain joins TRBV27 and TRBJ2-1; weak D call: TRBD2 (6 bases). The CDR3 runs to 16 residues. Germline CDR1 and CDR2: MNHEY and SMNVEV (reference sequence). The V and J ends lost 2 bases and 8 bases respectively, with 19 bases between them. The CDR3 sequence is CASSLALSTGVDEQFF. In nucleotides, the CDR3 is TGTGCCAGCAGTTTAGCCTTAAGTACGGGGGTGGATGAGCAGTTCTTC.

This clone showed up just once. The rearrangement uses TRBV10-3 and TRBJ1-3; the match to TRBD1 covers 8 bases. Germline-derived CDR1 and CDR2 are ENHRY and SYGVKD. This CDR3 is built from 17 residues. V shed 4 bases, J shed 5 bases, and the junction held 13 bases outside the gene matches. The chain's CDR3 is CAISGMLQGGLRNTIYF. The CDR3 nucleotides are TGTGCCATCAGTGGGATGCTACAGGGGGGTCTGCGAAACACCATATATTTT.

This chain links TRBV7-3 with TRBJ1-1; 8 bases match TRBD1. The CDR3 is 13 amino acids. The V and J ends lost 5 bases and 4 bases, in that order; junction bases with no gene match: 3. CDR1 and CDR2 (germline): SGHTA, FQGTGA. CDR3 in amino acids: CASSLDRGTEAFF. DNA of the CDR3: TGTGCCAGCAGCCTCGACAGGGGCACTGAAGCTTTCTTT.